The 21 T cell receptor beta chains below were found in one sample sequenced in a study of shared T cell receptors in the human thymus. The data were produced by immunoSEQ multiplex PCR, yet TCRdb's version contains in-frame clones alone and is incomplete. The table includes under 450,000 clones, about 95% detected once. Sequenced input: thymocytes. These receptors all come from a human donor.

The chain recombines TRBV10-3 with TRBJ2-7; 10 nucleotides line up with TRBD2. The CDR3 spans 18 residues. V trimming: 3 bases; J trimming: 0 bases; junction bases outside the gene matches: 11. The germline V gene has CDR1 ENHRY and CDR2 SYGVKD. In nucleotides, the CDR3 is TGTGCCATCAGTGAAGGCGGACTAGCGGATTTAAGCTCCTACGAGCAGTACTTC. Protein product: CAISEGGLADLSSYEQYF.

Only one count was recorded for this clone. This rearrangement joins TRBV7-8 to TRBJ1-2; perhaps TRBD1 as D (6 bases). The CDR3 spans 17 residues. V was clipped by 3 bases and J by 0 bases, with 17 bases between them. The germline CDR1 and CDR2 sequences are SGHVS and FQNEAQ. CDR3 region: CASSFRTVSLANYGYTF. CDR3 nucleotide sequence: TGTGCCAGCAGCTTCCGGACAGTATCTTTAGCTAACTATGGCTACACCTTC.

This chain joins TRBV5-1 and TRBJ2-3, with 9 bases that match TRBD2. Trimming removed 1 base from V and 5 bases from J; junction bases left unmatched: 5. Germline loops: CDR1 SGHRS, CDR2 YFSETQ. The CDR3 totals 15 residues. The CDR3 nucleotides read TGCGCCAGCAGCTTGAGGTCTAGCGGGGAAGATACGCAGTATTTT. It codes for CASSLRSSGEDTQYF.

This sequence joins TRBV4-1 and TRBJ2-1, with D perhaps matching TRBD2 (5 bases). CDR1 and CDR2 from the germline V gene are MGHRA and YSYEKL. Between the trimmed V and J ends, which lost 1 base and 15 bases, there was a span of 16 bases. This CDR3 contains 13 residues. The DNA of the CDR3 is TGCGCCAGCAGCCAAGGCGGAGGCGTGAGTGCGTTCTTC. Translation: CASSQGGGVSAFF.

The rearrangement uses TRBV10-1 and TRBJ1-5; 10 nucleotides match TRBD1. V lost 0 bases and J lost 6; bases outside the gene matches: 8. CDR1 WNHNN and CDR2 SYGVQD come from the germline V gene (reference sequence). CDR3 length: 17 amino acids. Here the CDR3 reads CASSESLRDRGGQPQHF. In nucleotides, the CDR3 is TGCGCCAGCAGTGAGTCCCTCCGGGACAGGGGAGGTCAGCCCCAGCATTTT.

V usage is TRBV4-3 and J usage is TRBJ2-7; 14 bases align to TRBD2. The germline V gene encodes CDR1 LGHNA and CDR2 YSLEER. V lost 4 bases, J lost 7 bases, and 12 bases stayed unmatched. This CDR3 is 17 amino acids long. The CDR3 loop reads CASSLPRTSGRLSEQYF. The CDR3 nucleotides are TGCGCCAGCAGCCTCCCCAGGACTAGCGGGAGGCTGAGTGAGCAGTACTTC.

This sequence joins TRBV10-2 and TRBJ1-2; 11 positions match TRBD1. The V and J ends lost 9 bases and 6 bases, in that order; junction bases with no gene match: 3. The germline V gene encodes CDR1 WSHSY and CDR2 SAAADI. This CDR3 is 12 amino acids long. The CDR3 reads CARDRGRNGYTF. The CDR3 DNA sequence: TGCGCCAGGGACAGGGGGCGCAATGGCTACACCTTC.

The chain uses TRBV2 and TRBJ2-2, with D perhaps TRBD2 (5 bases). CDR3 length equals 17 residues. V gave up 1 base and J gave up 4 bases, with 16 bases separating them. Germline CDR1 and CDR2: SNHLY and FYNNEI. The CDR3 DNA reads TGTGCCAGCAGTGAAGTGGGAGTAGGTTCGGCCACCGGGGAGCTGTTTTTT. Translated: CASSEVGVGSATGELFF. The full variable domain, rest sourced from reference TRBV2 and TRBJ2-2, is EPEVTQTPSHQVTQMGQEVILRCVPISNHLYFYWYRQILGQKVEFLVSFYNNEISEKSEIFDDQFSVERPDGSNFTLKIRSTKLEDSAMYFCASSEVGVGSATGELFFGEGSRLTVL.

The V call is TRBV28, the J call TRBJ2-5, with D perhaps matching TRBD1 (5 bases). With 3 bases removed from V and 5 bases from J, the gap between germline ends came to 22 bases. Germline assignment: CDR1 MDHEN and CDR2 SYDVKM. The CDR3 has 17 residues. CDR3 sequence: CASSFHGAKGDSETQYF. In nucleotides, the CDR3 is TGTGCCAGCAGTTTCCATGGGGCGAAAGGGGATTCGGAGACCCAGTACTTC.

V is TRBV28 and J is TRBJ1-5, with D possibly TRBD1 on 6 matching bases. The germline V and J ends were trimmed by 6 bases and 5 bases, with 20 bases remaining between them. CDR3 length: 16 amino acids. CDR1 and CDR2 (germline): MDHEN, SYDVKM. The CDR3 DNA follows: TGTGCCAGCAGACTACAGGGCCCGGGGCCGTATCAGCCCCAGCATTTT. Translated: CASRLQGPGPYQPQHF.

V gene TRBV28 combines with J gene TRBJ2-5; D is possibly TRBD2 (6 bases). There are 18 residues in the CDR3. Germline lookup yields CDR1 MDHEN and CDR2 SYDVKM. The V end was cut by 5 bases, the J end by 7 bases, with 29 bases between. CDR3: CASSIRAGWTSGWRTQYF. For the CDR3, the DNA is TGTGCCAGCAGTATACGGGCAGGGTGGACCAGCGGGTGGCGGACCCAGTACTTC. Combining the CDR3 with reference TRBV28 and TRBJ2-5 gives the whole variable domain DVKVTQSSRYLVKRTGEKVFLECVQDMDHENMFWYRQDPGLGLRLIYFSYDVKMKEKGDIPEGYSVSREKKERFSLILESASTNQTSMYLCASSIRAGWTSGWRTQYFGPGTRLLVL.

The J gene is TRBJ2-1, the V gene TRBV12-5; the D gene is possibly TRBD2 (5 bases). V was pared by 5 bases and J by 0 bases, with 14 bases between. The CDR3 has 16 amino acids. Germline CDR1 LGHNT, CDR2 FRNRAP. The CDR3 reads CASGPGSASSYNEQFF. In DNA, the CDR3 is TGTGCTAGTGGTCCCGGTAGCGCGAGCTCCTACAATGAGCAGTTCTTC.

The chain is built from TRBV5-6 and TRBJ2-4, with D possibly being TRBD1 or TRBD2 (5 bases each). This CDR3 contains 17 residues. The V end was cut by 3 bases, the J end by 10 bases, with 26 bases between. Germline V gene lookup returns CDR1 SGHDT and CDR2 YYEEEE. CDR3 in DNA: TGTGCCAGCAGCTATGGGGGTGAGCGACGGGGAAAAACAATTCAGTACTTC. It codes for CASSYGGERRGKTIQYF. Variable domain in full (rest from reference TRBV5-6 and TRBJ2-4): DAGVTQSPTHLIKTRGQQVTLRCSPKSGHDTVSWYQQALGQGPQFIFQYYEEEERQRGNFPDRFSGHQFPNYSSELNVNALLLGDSALYLCASSYGGERRGKTIQYFGAGTRLSVL.

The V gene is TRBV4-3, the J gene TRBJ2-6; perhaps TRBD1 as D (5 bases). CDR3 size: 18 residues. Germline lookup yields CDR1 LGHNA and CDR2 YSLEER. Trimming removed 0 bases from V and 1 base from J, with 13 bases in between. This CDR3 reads CASSQDSWGRSGANVLTF. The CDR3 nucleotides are TGCGCCAGCAGCCAAGATTCTTGGGGCAGATCTGGGGCCAACGTCCTGACTTTC.

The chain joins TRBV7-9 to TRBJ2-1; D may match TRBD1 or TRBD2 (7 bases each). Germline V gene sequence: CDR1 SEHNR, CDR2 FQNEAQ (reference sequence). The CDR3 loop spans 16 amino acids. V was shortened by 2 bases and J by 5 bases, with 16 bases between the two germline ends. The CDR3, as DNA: TGTGCCAGCAGCTTACCCCCCTCAGGGGGGGACAATGAGCAGTTCTTC. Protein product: CASSLPPSGGDNEQFF.

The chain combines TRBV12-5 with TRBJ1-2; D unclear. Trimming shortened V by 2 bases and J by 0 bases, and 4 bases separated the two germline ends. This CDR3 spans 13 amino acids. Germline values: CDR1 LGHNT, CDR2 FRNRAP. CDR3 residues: CASGLTANYGYTF. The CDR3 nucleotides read TGTGCTAGTGGTTTGACAGCTAACTATGGCTACACCTTC.

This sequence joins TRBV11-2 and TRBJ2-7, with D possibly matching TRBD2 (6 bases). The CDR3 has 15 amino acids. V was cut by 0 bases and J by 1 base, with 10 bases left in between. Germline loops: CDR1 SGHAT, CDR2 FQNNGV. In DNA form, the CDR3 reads TGTGCCAGCAGCTTAGAGGCGGGAATATCCTACGAGCAGTACTTC. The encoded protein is CASSLEAGISYEQYF.

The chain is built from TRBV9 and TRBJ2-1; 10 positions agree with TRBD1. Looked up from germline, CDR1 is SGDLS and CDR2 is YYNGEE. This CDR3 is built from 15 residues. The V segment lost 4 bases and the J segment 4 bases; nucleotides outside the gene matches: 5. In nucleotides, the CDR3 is TGTGCCAGCAGCCCCCGGGGACAGGGGTACAATGAGCAGTTCTTC. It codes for CASSPRGQGYNEQFF.

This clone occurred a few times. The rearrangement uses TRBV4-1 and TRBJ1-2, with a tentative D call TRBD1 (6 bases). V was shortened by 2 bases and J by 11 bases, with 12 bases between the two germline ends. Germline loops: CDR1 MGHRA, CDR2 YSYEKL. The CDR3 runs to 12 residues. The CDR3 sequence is CASSQRWGHYTF. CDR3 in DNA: TGCGCCAGCAGCCAACGCTGGGGGCATTACACCTTC.

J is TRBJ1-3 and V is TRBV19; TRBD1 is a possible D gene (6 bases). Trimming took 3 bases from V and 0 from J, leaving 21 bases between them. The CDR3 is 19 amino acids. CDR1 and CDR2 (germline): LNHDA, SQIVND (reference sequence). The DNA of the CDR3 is TGTGCCAGTAGTATTGTCAACGGGGGCAGGGGCCTCTCTGGAAACACCATATATTTT. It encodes CASSIVNGGRGLSGNTIYF.

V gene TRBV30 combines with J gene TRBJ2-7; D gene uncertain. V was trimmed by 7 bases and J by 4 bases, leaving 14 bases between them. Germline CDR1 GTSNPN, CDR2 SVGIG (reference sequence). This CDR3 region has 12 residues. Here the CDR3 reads CASTGLGYEQYF. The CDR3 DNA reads TGTGCCTCGACGGGCCTTGGGTACGAGCAGTACTTC.